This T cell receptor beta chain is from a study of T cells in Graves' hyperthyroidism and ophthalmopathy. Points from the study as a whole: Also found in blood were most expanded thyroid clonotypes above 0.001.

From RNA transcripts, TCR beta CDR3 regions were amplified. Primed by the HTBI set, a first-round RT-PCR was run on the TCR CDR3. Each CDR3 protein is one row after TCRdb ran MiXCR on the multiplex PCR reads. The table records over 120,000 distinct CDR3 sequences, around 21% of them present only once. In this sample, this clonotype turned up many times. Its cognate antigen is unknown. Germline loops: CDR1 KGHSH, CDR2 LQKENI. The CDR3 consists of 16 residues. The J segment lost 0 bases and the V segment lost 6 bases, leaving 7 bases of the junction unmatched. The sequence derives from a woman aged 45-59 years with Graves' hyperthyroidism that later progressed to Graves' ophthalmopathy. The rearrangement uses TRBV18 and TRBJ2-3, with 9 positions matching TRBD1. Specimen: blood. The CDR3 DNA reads TGTGCCAGCTCGTCCCGACAGGGGGGCAGCACAGATACGCAGTATTTT. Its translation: CASSSRQGGSTDTQYF.